This TCR beta chain emerged from a study of shared clonotypes between healthy human individuals. Study-level results: Only blood was sampled; tissue repertoires likely differ.

Sequencing was performed with immunoSEQ multiplex PCR; in TCRdb, only in-frame clones are kept and a portion is missing. This table has nearly 500,000 clones, roughly four fifths appearing once. There are 13 residues in the CDR3. Points on this clone: No antigen is known for it.

This receptor was taken from a woman in her thirties or forties in good health. Some clones in this sample may be carry-over from other donors' samples. The chain links TRBV21-1 to TRBJ2-5; TRBD2, the table's D call, was not compared with the DNA. TRBJ2-7 matches the DNA end more closely, so the J call is doubtful. TRBV21-1 constitutes a pseudogene. The source material was PBMCs. CDR3 sequence (DNA): TGTGCCAGCAGCAAAGGGGTCGGGTACGAGCAGTACTTC. Translating it yields CASSKGVGYEQYF.